This T cell receptor (beta chain) was documented in a study of T cells in Graves' hyperthyroidism and ophthalmopathy. Study findings and constraints: Ophthalmopathy could be told apart from stable hyperthyroidism with a 13 V-J model.

This clonotype was found many times. Its specificity is not known. From RNA transcripts, TCR beta CDR3 regions were amplified. In the first-round RT-PCR of the TCR CDR3, the HTBI primer set was used. TCRdb recomputed calls from the multiplex PCR reads with MiXCR, one row per CDR3 protein. The data hold 550,000 to 650,000 distinct CDR3 sequences, with about 15% observed a single time. The sample comprised blood. This receptor was obtained from a woman aged 25 to 39 with Graves' hyperthyroidism that later progressed to Graves' ophthalmopathy.

CDR3 sequence: CASSSRTGRVYNYGYTF. The CDR3, as DNA: TGTGCCAGCAGTTCGCGGACAGGGCGGGTATACAACTATGGCTACACCTTC. V gene TRBV27 combines with J gene TRBJ1-2; 8 nucleotides agree with TRBD1. Trimming took 4 bases from V and 2 from J; bases not matched to a gene: 12. The CDR3 extends over 17 amino acids. Germline lookup yields CDR1 MNHEY and CDR2 SMNVEV (reference sequence).